This is a list of T cell receptor beta chains from one sample in a study of blood T cell repertoires in COVID-19. Sequenced by immunoSEQ multiplex PCR; TCRdb stores in-frame clones only, minus some. The table lists over 150,000 clones, roughly 90% of them singletons. The sequencing input was peripheral blood. These receptors were obtained from a man between 18 and 35 years old with acute or convalescent COVID-19. Each CDR3 is given with its conserved first and last residue. The D gene is left open where the match is weak. A row's size may be missing; if present it is once, few, many or a size class.

TRBJ2-3 | TRBV5-4 | TRBD2 | . | CASSSPRAGRGTDTQYF | TGTGCCAGCAGCTCACCGAGAGCGGGGAGGGGCACAGATACGCAGTATTTT
TRBJ1-4 | TRBV20-1 | . | . | CSASATGSTNEKLFF | TGCAGTGCGAGTGCTACAGGGTCAACTAATGAAAAACTGTTTTTT
TRBJ1-1 | TRBV25-1 | . | once | CASSAKQGMDTEAFF | TGTGCCAGCAGTGCGAAACAGGGTATGGACACTGAAGCTTTCTTT
TRBJ2-7 | TRBV5-6 | . | . | CASSLAGGPHEQYF | TGTGCCAGCAGCTTGGCTGGAGGGCCTCACGAGCAGTACTTC
TRBJ1-2 | TRBV27 | . | . | CASSSYNYGYTF | TGTGCCAGCAGTTCCTACAACTATGGCTACACCTTC
TRBJ2-3 | TRBV24-1 | TRBD2 | . | CATSDSSGGADTQYF | TGTGCCACCAGTGATTCTAGCGGGGGAGCGGATACGCAGTATTTT
TRBJ1-6 | TRBV5-1 | . | . | CASSRTVDNSPLHF | TGCGCCAGCAGTCGGACAGTCGATAATTCACCCCTCCACTTT
TRBJ2-3 | TRBV6-5 | TRBD2 | . | CASKGLAGYADTQYF | TGTGCCAGCAAAGGACTAGCGGGGTATGCAGATACGCAGTATTTT
TRBJ1-1 | TRBV5-1 | . | . | CASSLSRETMNTEAFF | TGCGCCAGCAGCTTGAGTCGGGAGACAATGAACACTGAAGCTTTCTTT
TRBJ1-2 | TRBV19 | TRBD1 | few | CASSMDRANYGYTF | TGTGCCAGTAGTATGGACAGGGCCAACTATGGCTACACCTTC
TRBJ2-7 | TRBV7-4 | TRBD2 | . | CASSFLAGGATYEQYF | TGTGCCAGCAGCTTTCTAGCGGGGGGGGCCACCTACGAGCAGTACTTC
TRBJ2-5 | TRBV7-9 | TRBD2 | . | CASSLGTSGGQETQYF | TGTGCCAGCAGCTTAGGGACTAGCGGGGGGCAAGAGACCCAGTACTTC
TRBJ1-2 | TRBV24-1 | . | . | CATSDSRAAYTF | TGTGCCACCAGTGATTCGCGTGCTGCCTACACCTTC
TRBJ1-5 | TRBV5-8 | TRBD1 | . | CASSQGQGSPQHF | TGTGCCAGCAGCCAAGGACAGGGGTCGCCCCAGCATTTT
TRBJ1-1 | TRBV2 | TRBD1 | . | CASSPTGVNTEAFF | TGTGCCAGCAGCCCGACAGGGGTTAACACTGAAGCTTTCTTT
TRBJ2-1 | TRBV18 | TRBD2 | . | CASCRTSGDNNEQFF | TGTGCCAGCTGCCGCACTAGCGGGGACAACAATGAGCAGTTCTTC
TRBJ1-1 | TRBV29-1 | . | . | CSVDWALMNTEAFF | TGCAGCGTTGATTGGGCCTTGATGAACACTGAAGCTTTCTTT
TRBJ1-1 | TRBV19 | . | . | CASSIGPWAFF | TGTGCCAGTAGTATAGGGCCCTGGGCTTTCTTT
TRBJ1-5 | TRBV2 | . | . | CASSERQGDQPQHF | TGTGCCAGCAGTGAGCGGCAGGGTGATCAGCCCCAGCATTTT
TRBJ1-1 | TRBV5-1 | . | once | CASSFQGNTEAFF | TGCGCCAGCAGCTTCCAGGGGAACACTGAAGCTTTCTTT
TRBJ2-7 | TRBV4-1 | TRBD2 | . | CASSQRLAGGPTYEQYF | TGCGCCAGCAGCCAAAGACTAGCGGGGGGGCCAACCTACGAGCAGTACTTC
TRBJ2-1 | TRBV9 | TRBD2 | . | CASSVGTSSSYNEQFF | TGTGCCAGCAGCGTAGGGACTAGCTCCTCCTACAATGAGCAGTTCTTC
TRBJ1-2 | TRBV6-5 | TRBD1 | . | CASSTPGQGSSGYTF | TGTGCCAGCAGTACCCCGGGACAGGGTTCATCTGGCTACACCTTC
TRBJ1-1 | TRBV2 | . | . | CASSELPGSNTEAFF | TGTGCCAGCAGTGAACTCCCAGGTTCAAACACTGAAGCTTTCTTT
TRBJ2-2 | TRBV6-5 | . | few | CASAVLVERELFF | TGTGCCAGCGCTGTCCTGGTCGAGCGGGAGCTGTTTTTT
TRBJ1-2 | TRBV12-3/TRBV12-4 | TRBD1 | . | CASRLTGNYGYTF | TGTGCCAGCAGATTGACAGGGAACTATGGCTACACCTTC
TRBJ2-7 | TRBV6-5 | TRBD2 | . | CASSYSSRGRGYEQYF | TGTGCCAGCAGTTACTCGAGTCGCGGGAGAGGCTACGAGCAGTACTTC
TRBJ1-2 | TRBV5-4 | . | . | CASSRQDGTYGYTF | TGTGCCAGCAGCCGACAGGATGGAACCTATGGCTACACCTTC
TRBJ1-6 | TRBV19 | . | . | CASSRSNSPLHF | TGTGCCAGTAGTCGGTCGAATTCACCCCTCCACTTT
TRBJ2-7 | TRBV15 | . | . | CATSRGGYEQYF | TGTGCCACCAGCAGAGGCGGGTACGAGCAGTACTTC
TRBJ1-5 | TRBV2 | . | . | CASSQRNQPQHF | TGTGCCAGTTCCCAGAGGAATCAGCCCCAGCATTTT
TRBJ2-3 | TRBV18 | . | . | CASSSGVDTQYF | TGTGCCAGCTCATCAGGGGTAGATACGCAGTATTTT
TRBJ2-3 | TRBV5-1 | TRBD2 | . | CASSLKQGGTDTQYF | TGCGCCAGCAGCTTGAAGCAGGGAGGGACAGATACGCAGTATTTT
TRBJ2-3 | TRBV5-1 | . | . | CASSLGITTSTDTQYF | TGCGCCAGCAGCTTGGGAATCACCACTAGCACAGATACGCAGTATTTT
TRBJ1-1 | TRBV29-1 | . | few | CSVSRGSDTEAFF | TGCAGCGTTTCTCGGGGGTCAGACACTGAAGCTTTCTTT
TRBJ2-5 | TRBV27 | . | . | CASSLLWGESRGETQYF | TGTGCCAGCAGTTTACTATGGGGCGAGTCAAGAGGAGAGACCCAGTACTTC
TRBJ1-1 | TRBV6-2/TRBV6-3 | . | . | CASSYDELNTEAFF | TGTGCCAGCAGTTATGATGAGTTGAACACTGAAGCTTTCTTT
TRBJ2-5 | TRBV30 | TRBD1 | . | CAWSVGGKTQYF | TGTGCCTGGAGTGTAGGGGGCAAGACCCAGTACTTC
TRBJ2-5 | TRBV20-1 | TRBD2 | . | CSASFLAGGPETQYF | TGCAGTGCTAGTTTCCTAGCGGGAGGTCCGGAGACCCAGTACTTC
TRBJ2-1 | TRBV7-8 | TRBD2 | . | CASGPGGLNNEQFF | TGTGCCAGCGGACCGGGAGGGCTCAACAATGAGCAGTTCTTC
TRBJ2-7 | TRBV6-5 | . | . | CASSTSQTYEQYF | TGTGCCAGCAGTACTTCTCAAACCTACGAGCAGTACTTC
TRBJ1-4 | TRBV21-1 | . | . | CASSKGARTENEKLFF | TGTGCCAGCAGCAAAGGGGCTAGGACAGAGAATGAAAAACTGTTTTTT
TRBJ1-1 | TRBV29-1 | . | . | CSVLPGGPEAFF | TGCAGCGTCCTCCCGGGAGGGCCTGAAGCTTTCTTT
TRBJ1-3 | TRBV18 | . | . | CASTTGNSGNTIYF | TGTGCCAGCACTACAGGCAACTCTGGAAACACCATATATTTT
TRBJ1-3 | TRBV2 | . | few | CASSYDGNSGNTIYF | TGTGCCAGCAGTTACGACGGGAACTCTGGAAACACCATATATTTT
TRBJ2-3 | TRBV11-2 | TRBD2 | . | CASSLEVAGTQYF | TGTGCCAGCAGCTTAGAGGTAGCGGGTACGCAGTATTTT
TRBJ2-7 | TRBV10-3 | TRBD1 | . | CAISESLDRDGDEQYF | TGTGCCATCAGTGAGTCGCTGGACAGGGATGGGGACGAGCAGTACTTC
TRBJ1-1 | TRBV5-1 | TRBD1 | . | CASSSGQGMNTEAFF | TGCGCCAGCAGCTCTGGACAGGGGATGAACACTGAAGCTTTCTTT
TRBJ2-7 | TRBV13 | TRBD1 | . | CASSQGQAYEQYF | TGTGCCAGCAGCCAGGGACAGGCCTACGAGCAGTACTTC
TRBJ1-5 | TRBV5-1 | . | once | CAPPDGGEGYQPQHF | TGCGCCCCCCCGGACGGCGGGGAGGGGTATCAGCCCCAGCATTTT
TRBJ2-2 | TRBV20-1 | . | . | CSASSDTGELFF | TGCAGTGCTAGTTCGGACACCGGGGAGCTGTTTTTT
TRBJ2-7 | TRBV3-1/TRBV3-2 | TRBD2 | . | CASSQGLAGRRDEQYF | TGTGCCAGCAGCCAAGGGCTAGCGGGAAGAAGAGACGAGCAGTACTTC
TRBJ2-7 | TRBV5-6 | . | once | CASSLGRTYEQYF | TGTGCCAGCAGCTTAGGCAGGACCTACGAGCAGTACTTC
TRBJ1-1 | TRBV9 | . | once | CASSGEGGKVNTEAFF | TGTGCCAGCAGCGGAGAGGGGGGGAAGGTGAACACTGAAGCTTTCTTT
TRBJ2-7 | TRBV5-1 | . | . | CASSAGASYEQYF | TGCGCCAGCAGCGCCGGAGCCTCCTACGAGCAGTACTTC
TRBJ2-7 | TRBV5-1 | TRBD2 | . | CASSLAPSSGNPYEQYF | TGCGCCAGCAGCTTGGCCCCTTCTAGCGGGAATCCCTACGAGCAGTACTTC
TRBJ2-7 | TRBV11-2 | TRBD2 | . | CASSPGTNYEQYF | TGTGCCAGCAGCCCTGGGACTAACTACGAGCAGTACTTC
TRBJ2-3 | TRBV5-1 | . | . | CASSLVQGLSSTDTQYF | TGCGCCAGCAGCTTGGTGCAGGGGCTGTCTAGCACAGATACGCAGTATTTT
TRBJ1-6 | TRBV7-6 | . | . | CASSYHATQQGPNSPLHF | TGTGCCAGCAGCTACCACGCCACCCAGCAGGGGCCTAATTCACCCCTCCACTTT
TRBJ1-4 | TRBV12-3/TRBV12-4 | . | . | CASSHIQGEKLFF | TGTGCCAGCAGCCACATTCAGGGGGAAAAACTGTTTTTT